One and the same sample provided the 32 T cell receptor beta chains below, sequenced in a study of blood T cell repertoires in COVID-19 (dated by TCRdb to 2019 to 2021). The protocol used for the library was the immunoSEQ multiplex PCR assay. TCRdb limited this immuneACCESS table to in-frame rearrangements with V and J called. A share of clones is missing; checked studies link under half to unresolved V genes, and the rest is unexplained. A total of roughly 220,000 clones appear in this sample, about 86% of them only once. Under 1.5% of the sample comes from the top ten. Sequences were obtained from PBMCs or T cells enriched from blood (not recorded which). The receptors were gathered from a woman in her 40s with acute COVID-19.

The table lists this clone with a count of one. CDR3 sequence (DNA): TGTGCCAGTAGTTCCCTTGATTCGGGAAATACGCAGTATTTT. Its translation is CASSSLDSGNTQYF. V gene TRBV19 combines with J gene TRBJ2-3, with D tentatively TRBD2 (5 bases). In germline, CDR1 is LNHDA, CDR2 SQIVND (reference sequence). This CDR3 has 14 amino acids. V was trimmed by 5 bases and J by 7 bases, leaving 16 bases between them.

This sequence joins TRBV5-5 and TRBJ2-2, with D possibly TRBD1 on 6 matching bases. From germline, CDR1 is SGHKS and CDR2 YYEKEE (reference sequence). V lost 0 bases and J 6 bases, leaving 9 bases between the germline ends. This CDR3 is built from 14 residues. The CDR3 loop reads CASSLAQGSGELFF. CDR3 DNA sequence: TGTGCCAGCAGCTTGGCACAGGGATCCGGGGAGCTGTTTTTT.

The V and J genes are TRBV11-2 and TRBJ1-6, with D unclear. This CDR3 has 13 amino acids. Looked up from germline, CDR1 is SGHAT and CDR2 is FQNNGV. The V gene lost 5 bases and the J gene lost 12 bases, with 14 bases spanning the gap. CDR3 sequence (DNA): TGTGCCAGCAGCCCCGGAGGGCGCCTACCCCTCCACTTT. This encodes CASSPGGRLPLHF.

This clone has a handful of counts. The V gene is TRBV11-2, the J gene TRBJ2-7; 8 nucleotides match TRBD1. Germline CDR1 reads SGHAT; CDR2 reads FQNNGV. CDR3 length: 14 residues. Losses at the gene ends were 5 bases for V and 7 bases for J; bases not matched to a gene: 10. The DNA for the CDR3 is TGTGCCAGCAGCCCACAGGGGGTATCGGTGGAGCAGTACTTC. Residues: CASSPQGVSVEQYF.

V gene TRBV30 combines with J gene TRBJ1-5, with TRBD1 matching over 7 bases. Trimming cost V 3 bases and J 4 bases; bases outside gene matches: 6. The germline gives CDR1 GTSNPN, CDR2 SVGIG (reference sequence). CDR3 length equals 14 residues. The CDR3 DNA reads TGTGCCTGGAGCACAGGGGTTGTAAATCAGCCCCAGCATTTT. Its protein product is CAWSTGVVNQPQHF.

The chain is built from TRBV14 and TRBJ2-1; TRBD2 aligns across 9 bases. Germline V gene data show CDR1 as SGHDN and CDR2 as FVKESK. With 4 bases clipped from V and 0 bases from J, the junction kept 4 bases outside the gene matches. The CDR3 has 16 amino acids. For the CDR3, the DNA is TGTGCCAGCAGCCGTCTAGCGGGGAGCTCCTACAATGAGCAGTTCTTC. Its protein is CASSRLAGSSYNEQFF.

The CDR3 region has the DNA TGTGCCAGCAGCGTCGGACATCGAAGGAGCTCCTATAATTCACCCCTCCACTTT. This sequence encodes CASSVGHRRSSYNSPLHF. The chain links TRBV9 to TRBJ1-6; weak D call: TRBD1 (5 bases). Germline loops: CDR1 SGDLS, CDR2 YYNGEE. Trimming took 2 bases from V and 0 from J, leaving 15 bases between them. The length of the CDR3 is 18 residues.

CDR3 nucleotide sequence: TGTGCCAGCAGTTATTGGCAGGGGGATGGCTACACCTTC. Amino acids: CASSYWQGDGYTF. V is TRBV27 and J is TRBJ1-2, with 7 bases aligning to TRBD1. The V segment lost 4 bases and the J segment 6 bases; nucleotides outside the gene matches: 5. Germline-derived CDR1 and CDR2 are MNHEY and SMNVEV (reference sequence). The CDR3 is 13 residues long.

The chain employs TRBV5-6 and TRBJ1-2; tentatively, D is TRBD1 (6 bases). Germline V gives CDR1 SGHDT, CDR2 YYEEEE. The CDR3 has 15 amino acids. The V gene lost 0 bases and the J gene lost 7 bases, with 16 bases spanning the gap. The CDR3 region has the DNA TGTGCCAGCAGCTTGGCCTCGGGGGGCGCGCGTGGCTACACCTTC. Translation gives CASSLASGGARGYTF.

DNA for the CDR3: TGTGCCAGTAAAGGGACAGGGGGGAACACCGGGGAGCTGTTTTTT. Amino acids: CASKGTGGNTGELFF. The V call is TRBV19, the J call TRBJ2-2, with 11 nucleotides matching TRBD1. The CDR3 covers 15 residues. The ends lost 7 bases at V and 1 base at J; junction bases unmatched: 2. Germline-derived CDR1 and CDR2 are LNHDA and SQIVND (reference sequence).

The rearrangement links TRBV7-9 to TRBJ2-7; D remains unclear. Trimming shortened V by 4 bases and J by 3 bases, and 10 bases separated the two germline ends. Germline assignment: CDR1 SEHNR and CDR2 FQNEAQ (reference sequence). The CDR3 covers 13 residues. This CDR3 is CASSSRWHYEQYF. The DNA of the CDR3 is TGTGCCAGCAGCTCCCGTTGGCACTACGAGCAGTACTTC.

This sequence joins TRBV18 and TRBJ2-3, with TRBD2 matching over 9 bases. Trimming removed 2 bases from V and 3 bases from J; junction bases left unmatched: 12. The germline gives CDR1 KGHSH, CDR2 LQKENI. CDR3 length: 18 amino acids. The CDR3 DNA follows: TGTGCCAGCTCACCAGTTTCTCGTCTAGCGGGGTCGACAGATACGCAGTATTTT. It specifies CASSPVSRLAGSTDTQYF.

This chain joins TRBV6-5 and TRBJ1-1; 9 nucleotides align to TRBD1. The germline gives CDR1 MNHEY, CDR2 SVGAGI. V lost 6 bases and J lost 7; bases outside the gene matches: 3. The CDR3 runs to 12 residues. The CDR3 region has the DNA TGTGCCAGCAGACAGGGGGCGGGTGAAGCTTTCTTT. Its protein product is CASRQGAGEAFF.

This clone showed up just once. The CDR3 here is CASSVKTGGSEKLFF. The CDR3, as DNA: TGTGCCAGCAGCGTAAAGACAGGGGGCTCTGAAAAACTGTTTTTT. The chain carries TRBV3-1 (or the pseudogene TRBV3-2) and TRBJ1-4; the match to TRBD1 covers 10 bases. The CDR3 length is 15 residues. Trimming took 5 bases from V and 7 from J; bases not matched to a gene: 7. Germline V gene sequence: CDR1 LGHDT, CDR2 YNNKEL (reference sequence).

In nucleotides, the CDR3 is TGTGCCAGCAGCCGCGGGACAGGTAGCTCCTACGAGCAGTACTTC. Translation gives CASSRGTGSSYEQYF. The chain combines TRBV13 with TRBJ2-7; 8 nucleotides line up with TRBD1. The CDR3 has 15 amino acids. V lost 5 bases to trimming and J lost 0 bases; unmatched junction nucleotides: 6. The germline V gene encodes CDR1 PRHDT and CDR2 FYEKMQ (reference sequence).

The V and J genes are TRBV28 and TRBJ1-5; no definite D call. Trimming took off 1 base at V and 1 base at J, with 11 bases between the two ends. This CDR3 is built from 16 residues. The germline CDR1 and CDR2 sequences are MDHEN and SYDVKM. CDR3 nucleotide sequence: TGTGCCAGCAGTTTATTGGCCCGCATGAGCAATCAGCCCCAGCATTTT. Protein: CASSLLARMSNQPQHF.

This clone was seen only once. The chain recombines TRBV4-2 with TRBJ1-1; tentatively, D is TRBD1 (5 bases). The CDR3 runs 14 residues. Germline CDR1 is LGHNA and CDR2 is YNFKEQ. V was shortened by 2 bases and J by 0 bases, with 7 bases between the two germline ends. CDR3 loop: CASSQKGMNTEAFF. DNA for the CDR3: TGTGCCAGCAGCCAAAAGGGGATGAACACTGAAGCTTTCTTT.

The chain has TRBV27 and TRBJ2-1; D remains unclear. Germline V gives CDR1 MNHEY, CDR2 SMNVEV (reference sequence). The CDR3 is 12 amino acids. V was shortened by 7 bases and J by 10 bases, with 14 bases between the two germline ends. Here the CDR3 DNA reads TGTGCCAGCACTACTGGGCTTCGGGAGCAGTTCTTC. Its translation: CASTTGLREQFF.

This clone has a single count. This chain joins TRBV28 and TRBJ1-3; D unresolved. With 3 bases removed from V and 8 bases from J, the gap between germline ends came to 11 bases. Looked up from germline, CDR1 is MDHEN and CDR2 is SYDVKM. The CDR3 runs to 13 residues. The CDR3 spells CASSFTTADTIYF. CDR3 DNA: TGTGCCAGCAGTTTTACAACGGCGGACACCATATATTTT. The full variable domain, in which reference TRBV28 and TRBJ1-3 provide the parts outside the CDR3, is DVKVTQSSRYLVKRTGEKVFLECVQDMDHENMFWYRQDPGLGLRLIYFSYDVKMKEKGDIPEGYSVSREKKERFSLILESASTNQTSMYLCASSFTTADTIYFGEGSWLTVV.

DNA for the CDR3: TGTGCCATCAGTGTGACAGGGGGTAACTATGGCTACACCTTC. This encodes CAISVTGGNYGYTF. The chain carries TRBV10-3 and TRBJ1-2; TRBD1 matches at 9 bases. V gave up 4 bases and J gave up 1 base; unmatched junction bases: 1. This CDR3 has 14 residues. From germline, CDR1 is ENHRY and CDR2 SYGVKD.

The gene calls are TRBV30 and TRBJ2-1; 7 positions match TRBD2. The trim removed 1 base at V and 12 bases at J, leaving 12 bases unmatched. CDR3 length: 14 residues. Germline lookup yields CDR1 GTSNPN and CDR2 SVGIG (reference sequence). CDR3: CAWSGYLAVQGQFF. In nucleotides, the CDR3 is TGTGCCTGGAGTGGTTACCTAGCGGTCCAGGGGCAGTTCTTC.

V and J are TRBV6-5 and TRBJ1-2; D gene ambiguous. Trimming shortened V by 5 bases and J by 3 bases, and 13 bases separated the two germline ends. The germline V gene has CDR1 MNHEY and CDR2 SVGAGI. The length of the CDR3 is 14 residues. CDR3 region: CASSPRGFDYGYTF. CDR3 nucleotides: TGTGCCAGCAGTCCCCGCGGTTTTGACTATGGCTACACCTTC.

Here the CDR3 reads CASSPRGFGNTIYF. The CDR3 DNA reads TGTGCCAGCAGCCCGCGGGGTTTTGGAAACACCATATATTTT. This sequence joins TRBV3-1 (or the pseudogene TRBV3-2) and TRBJ1-3; no reliable D call. Germline CDR1 LGHDT, CDR2 YNNKEL (reference sequence). This CDR3 contains 14 residues. The ends were cut back, 4 bases at V and 3 bases at J, with 10 bases in the middle.

The CDR3 loop reads CASSLQGGELFF. CDR3 nucleotide sequence: TGTGCCAGCAGCCTCCAGGGCGGGGAGCTGTTTTTT. The chain joins TRBV6-2 or TRBV6-3 to TRBJ2-2; maybe TRBD1 (5 bases). V was shortened by 6 bases and J by 7 bases, with 9 bases between the two germline ends. CDR3 size: 12 residues. Germline-derived CDR1 and CDR2 are MNHEY and SVGEGT.

This chain links TRBV12-2 with TRBJ2-7; TRBD2 is taken as the D call from the table, unchecked against the DNA. TRBV12-2 is a documented pseudogene. This CDR3 contains 17 residues. The CDR3, as DNA: TGTGCAAGTCGCTTAAATAAAATCCGGAGGGCCACCGGCGAGCAGTACTTC. This codes for CASRLNKIRRATGEQYF.

This clone was observed many times. The chain has TRBV4-1 and TRBJ2-7; D gene uncertain. This CDR3 region has 15 residues. V lost 0 bases to trimming and J lost 4 bases, with 13 bases between them. Germline assignment: CDR1 MGHRA and CDR2 YSYEKL. CDR3 in DNA: TGCGCCAGCAGCCAAGATGCCCTTGCGAATTACGAGCAGTACTTC. This translates into CASSQDALANYEQYF.

V gene TRBV28 combines with J gene TRBJ2-7, with a tentative D call TRBD2 (6 bases). The CDR3 length is 15 residues. Trimming left V 7 bases short and J 1 base short, with 17 bases between. Germline V CDR1 and CDR2: MDHEN, SYDVKM. This CDR3 is CASKGQGGNSYEQYF. CDR3 coding DNA: TGTGCCAGCAAGGGGCAGGGCGGGAATTCCTACGAGCAGTACTTC.

With regard to this clone: Additional DNA sequences in this sample encode the identical CDR3. The chain employs TRBV27 and TRBJ1-5; weak D call: TRBD1 (6 bases). Germline V gene lookup returns CDR1 MNHEY and CDR2 SMNVEV (reference sequence). The CDR3 runs to 14 residues. Trimming cost V 6 bases and J 1 base, with 10 bases left between them. The CDR3 region is CASSLQGSNQPQHF. CDR3 in DNA: TGTGCCAGCAGCTTACAGGGCAGCAATCAGCCCCAGCATTTT.

The chain uses TRBV30 and TRBJ1-1; D unresolved. Germline loops: CDR1 GTSNPN, CDR2 SVGIG (reference sequence). The CDR3 is 11 amino acids. V was shortened by 3 bases and J by 9 bases, with 11 bases between the two germline ends. CDR3 coding DNA: TGTGCCTGGAGCGACTTTAGTAAAGCTTTCTTT. This gives the protein CAWSDFSKAFF.

The chain recombines TRBV27 with TRBJ2-3, with D possibly being TRBD2 (6 bases). This CDR3 comprises 17 residues. Deletions cut 3 bases from V and 10 bases from J, with 26 bases between. Germline-derived CDR1 and CDR2 are MNHEY and SMNVEV (reference sequence). The chain's CDR3 is CASSFRSGREARSAQYF. In nucleotides, the CDR3 is TGTGCCAGCAGTTTCCGTAGCGGCAGGGAAGCTCGAAGTGCGCAGTATTTT.

The V call is TRBV9, the J call TRBJ1-4, with 7 bases identical to TRBD1. The CDR3 totals 15 residues. V trimming: 3 bases; J trimming: 5 bases; junction bases outside the gene matches: 7. CDR1 SGDLS and CDR2 YYNGEE come from the germline V gene. The CDR3 DNA sequence: TGTGCCAGCAGCGCCTCCGGGACAGCAAATGAAAAACTGTTTTTT. Translated, it gives CASSASGTANEKLFF.

This chain connects TRBV14 to TRBJ1-6; 9 bases are a match to TRBD1. Germline CDR1 is SGHDN and CDR2 is FVKESK. J lost 7 bases, V lost 1 base, and 2 bases had no gene match. This CDR3 spans 15 amino acids. The CDR3 is CASSQAGTGNSPLHF. CDR3 DNA: TGTGCCAGCAGCCAAGCCGGGACAGGGAATTCACCCCTCCACTTT.